This T cell receptor beta chain was observed in a study of blood T cell repertoires in COVID-19. Turning to the study itself: The United States, Italy and Spain were the sources of the acute and convalescent COVID-19 samples. In each case, the material was cDNA or gDNA derived from T cells, B-cell-depleted T cells, or PBMCs.

Per the original methods: For nucleated cells, counts were estimated from reference gene primer amplification. The repertoire was sequenced with immunoSEQ multiplex PCR; TCRdb's copy has only in-frame clones and lacks some. That table supplies the V and J calls and clone size; D and trimming were determined from the DNA. The data show tens of thousands of clones, with roughly four fifths seen just once and roughly 4.7% held by the top ten. Germline loops: CDR1 SGHRS, CDR2 YFSETQ. The V segment lost 4 bases and the J segment 0 bases; nucleotides outside the gene matches: 3. There are 14 residues in the CDR3.

The sample taken for sequencing was peripheral blood. The sequence was obtained from a woman aged 60-70 years with acute or convalescent COVID-19. J is TRBJ1-1 and V is TRBV5-1, with TRBD1 matching over 7 bases. The chain's CDR3 is CASSTDRVNTEAFF. CDR3 in DNA: TGCGCCAGCAGCACTGACAGGGTGAACACTGAAGCTTTCTTT.